Shown below are 26 T cell receptor beta chains from a single sample sequenced in a study of tumor and adjacent non-tumor tissue in lung cancer. The template was RNA from unsorted bulk tissue. TCRbeta libraries were built with three rounds of nested PCR, modified from ARM-PCR. TCRdb itself ran the multiplex PCR reads through MiXCR, one entry per CDR3 protein. The sample consists of about 78,000 distinct CDR3 sequences, around 86% of them appearing once. The sequenced sample was lung tumor tissue. The receptors derive from a woman aged 50 to 60 with non-small cell lung cancer.

This clonotype occurred once. The chain carries TRBV20-1 and TRBJ2-5, with D possibly matching TRBD1 (5 bases). Germline-derived CDR1 and CDR2 are DFQATT and SNEGSKA (reference sequence). This CDR3 is built from 13 residues. The DNA of the CDR3 is TGCAACGGGTTACAGGAACCCATGGAGACCCAGTACTTC. Encoded protein: CNGLQEPMETQYF.

The table lists this clonotype with a count of one. One end of the junction fails to match germline, which may point to a read error. The genes are TRBV12-3 or TRBV12-4 and TRBJ2-5; D gene ambiguous. There are 16 residues in the CDR3. The CDR3 loop is CASNLMSGAAQETQYF. The CDR3 DNA follows: TGTGCCAGCAATTTAATGTCAGGAGCCGCGCAAGAGACCCAGTACTTC.

This chain joins TRBV29-1 and TRBJ2-5; D possibly corresponds to TRBD2 (6 bases). CDR1 and CDR2 from the germline V gene are SQVTM and ANQGSEA. The CDR3 runs to 14 residues. V was shortened by 4 bases and J by 10 bases, with 22 bases between the two germline ends. The CDR3 protein is CSVVRGDHTGIQYF. The CDR3 bases are TGCAGCGTTGTCCGCGGGGACCACACCGGGATCCAGTACTTC. The variable domain in full, completed from reference TRBV29-1 and TRBJ2-5, reads SAVISQKPSRDICQRGTSLTIQCQVDSQVTMMFWYRQQPGQSLTLIATANQGSEATYESGFVIDKFPISRPNLTFSTLTVSNMSPEDSSIYLCSVVRGDHTGIQYFGPGTRLLVL.

Points on this clonotype: The junction does not match germline at one end; this may be a read error. The J gene is TRBJ2-1, the V gene TRBV7-9; possible D gene TRBD1, 6 bases. CDR3 size: 14 residues. CDR1 is SEHNR and CDR2 is FQNEAQ in the germline V gene (reference sequence). The CDR3 reads CASSLGSQGLVEFF. The CDR3 DNA sequence: TGTGCCAGTAGCTTAGGTAGCCAGGGGCTTGTGGAGTTCTTC.

As for this clonotype: Since no conserved phenylalanine or tryptophan closes the CDR3, a read error is the likely cause. The J gene is TRBJ2-5, the V gene TRBV6-1, with D possibly being TRBD1 (6 bases). This CDR3 is built from 14 residues. CDR1 and CDR2 (germline): MNHNS, SASEGT. Trimming pared 2 bases from V and 7 bases from J, leaving 14 bases between. The CDR3 loop reads CASSERPGDGTQYL. CDR3 bases: TGTGCCAGCAGTGAAAGGCCAGGGGATGGGACCCAGTACTTG.

As regards this clonotype: Relative to the germline gene, one junction end is altered; a read error may explain this. The chain has TRBV28 and TRBJ2-3; D is unresolved. CDR1 is MDHEN, CDR2 SYDVKM, per germline. This CDR3 is 14 amino acids long. The DNA for the CDR3 is TGTGCTAGCAGCCTTCCGGCTATCACAGATATGCAATATTTT. This translates into CASSLPAITDMQYF. Using reference TRBV28 and TRBJ2-3 for the parts outside the CDR3, the full variable domain is DVKVTQSSRYLVKRTGEKVFLECVQDMDHENMFWYRQDPGLGLRLIYFSYDVKMKEKGDIPEGYSVSREKKERFSLILESASTNQTSMYLCASSLPAITDMQYFGPGTRLTVL.

Concerning this clonotype itself: Because it lacks the conserved phenylalanine or tryptophan at the end, this CDR3 is likely a read error. V and J are TRBV6-1 and TRBJ2-1; 9 nucleotides align to TRBD2. CDR3 length: 13 residues. Trimming took 7 bases from V and 4 from J; bases not matched to a gene: 2. Germline V gene sequence: CDR1 MNHNS, CDR2 SASEGT. The DNA for the CDR3 is TGTGCCAGCAAGACTAGCGGATACAATGAGCAGTTCGTC. Translated, it gives CASKTSGYNEQFV.

The V gene is TRBV6-5, the J gene TRBJ2-7, with 7 bases that match TRBD2. The CDR3 covers 14 residues. The germline gives CDR1 MNHEY, CDR2 SVGAGI. The CDR3 region is CVSYSAGVTYEQYF. Written as DNA, the CDR3 is TGTGTCAGTTACTCGGCGGGAGTTACCTACGAGCAGTACTTC.

As for this clonotype: The junction and the germline gene differ at one end; a read error may be behind it. This sequence joins TRBV4-2 and TRBJ2-3; 8 bases map to TRBD2. CDR3 length: 14 amino acids. Germline-derived CDR1 and CDR2 are LGHNA and YNFKEQ. CDR3 sequence (DNA): TGTGCCAGCAACCAAGCGGGAGACACAGATTCGCAATATTTT. Amino acids: CASNQAGDTDSQYF.

This clonotype was counted once. This CDR3 is missing its conserved last phenylalanine or tryptophan, likely due to a read error. The DNA is omitted, as the CDR3 cannot be located on it reliably, and the CDR3 follows TCRdb's listing. The rearrangement joins TRBV4-1 to TRBJ2-1; the DNA was not compared with TRBD1, the D call given in the table. CDR1 and CDR2 (germline): MGHRA, YSYEKL. Including both end residues, the CDR3 is 15 amino acids long. CDR3: CASSQVIYIQGEQFY.

A note on this clonotype: Germline and junction disagree at one end, which may indicate a read error. The CDR3 reads CSVEISRQETQYF. DNA for the CDR3: TGCAGTGTTGAAATATCGCGACAAGAGACCCAGTACTTC. The rearrangement joins TRBV29-1 to TRBJ2-5; D is unresolved. CDR1 and CDR2 from the germline V gene are SQVTM and ANQGSEA. There are 13 residues in the CDR3. The whole variable domain, filled in from reference TRBV29-1 and TRBJ2-5, reads SAVISQKPSRDICQRGTSLTIQCQVDSQVTMMFWYRQQPGQSLTLIATANQGSEATYESGFVIDKFPISRPNLTFSTLTVSNMSPEDSSIYLCSVEISRQETQYFGPGTRLLVL.

In the case of this clonotype: Mismatch with germline at one junction end may stem from a read error. This chain connects TRBV5-4 to TRBJ1-2; the match to TRBD1 covers 9 bases. The germline V gene has CDR1 SGHNT and CDR2 YYREEE (reference sequence). There are 15 residues in the CDR3. The CDR3 is CASSLEGQGWLGYTF. CDR3 nucleotides: TGTGCCAGCAGCTTGGAGGGACAGGGTTGGCTTGGCTACACTTTC. Supplemented by reference TRBV5-4 and TRBJ1-2, the full variable domain reads ETGVTQSPTHLIKTRGQQVTLRCSSQSGHNTVSWYQQALGQGPQFIFQYYREEENGRGNFPPRFSGLQFPNYSSELNVNALELDDSALYLCASSLEGQGWLGYTFGSGTRLTVV.

The genes are TRBV12-3 or TRBV12-4 and TRBJ2-5; perhaps TRBD1 as D (5 bases). CDR3 size: 13 residues. In DNA, the CDR3 is TGTATCAGCAGTTTGACCAAGGGGGAGACCCAGTACTTC. Translation: CISSLTKGETQYF.

Remarks on this clonotype: The junction departs from the called germline gene at one end, perhaps through a read error. J is TRBJ2-3 and V is TRBV28; D unclear. Germline CDR1 reads MDHEN; CDR2 reads SYDVKM. This CDR3 has 14 amino acids. CDR3 coding DNA: TGTGCCAGTAGTTTTGTTTCGGGCACAGTTACGCAGTATTTT. It codes for CASSFVSGTVTQYF.

A remark on this clonotype: The junction and the germline gene differ at one end; a read error may be behind it. This chain connects TRBV20-1 to TRBJ2-5; D tentatively fits TRBD1 or TRBD2 (5 bases each). This CDR3 comprises 13 residues. The germline V gene has CDR1 DFQATT and CDR2 SNEGSKA (reference sequence). The CDR3 here is CSAIRDQQETHYF. Written as DNA, the CDR3 is TGCAGCGCCATCCGGGACCAACAAGAGACCCATTACTTC.

V usage is TRBV11-3 and J usage is TRBJ2-1; D is unclear. Germline values: CDR1 SGHNT, CDR2 YENEEA. The CDR3 length is 13 residues. The V gene lost 4 bases and the J gene lost 11 bases, with 15 bases spanning the gap. The DNA of the CDR3 is TGTGCCAGCAGCTCGTATCAAAGGGATAAGCAGTTCTTC. As protein: CASSSYQRDKQFF. Together with reference TRBV11-3 and TRBJ2-1, the CDR3 gives the full variable domain: EAGVVQSPRYKIIEKKQPVAFWCNPISGHNTLYWYLQNLGQGPELLIRYENEEAVDDSQLPKDRFSAERLKGVDSTLKIQPAELGDSAVYLCASSSYQRDKQFFGPGTRLTVL.

Concerning this clonotype: Being one base from a much bigger clone, this may be a read error. The gene calls are TRBV30 and TRBJ2-1, with 8 bases matching TRBD2. CDR3 size: 13 residues. Germline CDR1 GTSNPN, CDR2 SVGIG (reference sequence). Trimming cost V 0 bases and J 12 bases; bases outside gene matches: 7. CDR3 in DNA: TGTGCCTGGAGTGTCGGAGCGGGAGCAATGCAGTTCTTC. This gives the protein CAWSVGAGAMQFF.

The chain has TRBV11-1 and TRBJ2-7; possible D gene TRBD1, 6 bases. Trimming cost V 1 base and J 7 bases, with 20 bases left between them. Germline V gene data show CDR1 as SGHAT and CDR2 as FQDESV (reference sequence). The CDR3 is 16 residues long. CDR3 bases: TGTGCCAGCAGCTTAGTTCAGGACAGTTCCTTCTATGAGCAGTACTTC. Its protein is CASSLVQDSSFYEQYF.

A remark on this clonotype: This is likely a read error, given that the CDR3 carries no conserved phenylalanine or tryptophan at its end. V is TRBV7-9 and J is TRBJ2-7, with TRBD2 as a possible D gene (6 bases). The CDR3 contains 15 residues. The germline V and J ends were trimmed by 5 bases and 0 bases, with 14 bases remaining between them. CDR1 SEHNR and CDR2 FQNEAQ come from the germline V gene (reference sequence). The CDR3 coding sequence is TGTGCCAGCAGCCCCATCCTAGCGAACTCCTACGAGCAGTACTTA. Translation: CASSPILANSYEQYL.

On this clonotype: Likely a read error: the CDR3 ends without its conserved phenylalanine or tryptophan. This chain connects TRBV6-1 to TRBJ2-7; TRBD2 might be the D (5 bases). Looked up from germline, CDR1 is MNHNS and CDR2 is SASEGT. V gave up 4 bases and J gave up 6 bases, with 16 bases separating them. The CDR3 has 14 amino acids. The CDR3 region is CASSVAWLAGEQYL. In DNA form, the CDR3 reads TGTGCCAGCAGTGTAGCGTGGTTGGCAGGCGAGCAGTACTTA.

This clonotype was recorded a few times. The chain uses TRBV29-1 and TRBJ2-3; TRBD2 matches 8 bases. The CDR3 totals 16 residues. Germline CDR1 reads SQVTM; CDR2 reads ANQGSEA. V dropped 7 bases and J dropped 0; count of bases not matched to a gene: 12. CDR3 in DNA: TGCAGCGCCCATGGTTCAACTAGCGGAAGCACAGATACGCAGTATTTT. Protein: CSAHGSTSGSTDTQYF.

This clonotype has more than one count but fewer than ten. Germline and junction disagree at one end, which may indicate a read error. This chain connects TRBV7-9 to TRBJ1-1; unclear D gene. The germline V gene encodes CDR1 SEHNR and CDR2 FQNEAQ (reference sequence). The CDR3 is 16 amino acids. Here the CDR3 DNA reads TGTGCCAGCAGCCCTTATGTTGGGAGCGCGAACACTGAAGCTTCCTTT. This gives the protein CASSPYVGSANTEASF.

The sample holds one count of this clonotype. The J gene is TRBJ2-1, the V gene TRBV10-3; TRBD2 aligns across 9 bases. The CDR3 has 14 amino acids. The ends lost 8 bases at V and 13 bases at J; junction bases unmatched: 15. Germline V gene sequence: CDR1 ENHRY, CDR2 SYGVKD. CDR3 sequence: CAIDAGGRTTEQFF. For the CDR3, the DNA is TGTGCCATCGACGCGGGAGGGCGCACGACTGAACAGTTCTTC.

Details on this clonotype: The junction departs from germline at one end; a sequencing error may be responsible. The V gene is TRBV4-1, the J gene TRBJ2-7; possible D gene TRBD2, 5 bases. This CDR3 comprises 14 residues. Germline V gene data show CDR1 as MGHRA and CDR2 as YSYEKL. The DNA of the CDR3 is TGTGCCAGCAATCAAGAGGCCACTAGCTACGAGCAGTACTTC. It translates to CASNQEATSYEQYF.

This clonotype came up a few times. The chain links TRBV29-1 to TRBJ2-7, with a possible D match to TRBD1 (5 bases). The length of the CDR3 is 13 residues. Germline V gene data show CDR1 as SQVTM and CDR2 as ANQGSEA. The CDR3 DNA follows: TGCAGTACCCATGGTAGGGGTCCCTACGAGCAGTACTTC. Its protein product is CSTHGRGPYEQYF.

Comment on this clonotype: At one boundary the junction diverges from the germline segment, which might be a read error. The V call is TRBV4-2, the J call TRBJ2-3; 8 nucleotides agree with TRBD2. The CDR3 runs 14 residues. The germline V gene has CDR1 LGHNA and CDR2 YNFKEQ. The CDR3, as DNA: TGTGCCAACAGCCAAGCGGGAGACACAGATATGCAGTATTTT. This encodes CANSQAGDTDMQYF.